The next 28 T cell receptor beta chains were all read from a single sample in a study of blood T cells in healthy people across ages. A J-beta primer mix and a sample-barcoded 5' primer were used in a second PCR of about 7 to 12 cycles. Using its own MiXCR run on the 5' RACE reads, TCRdb lists one record per CDR3 protein. The sample consists of 550,000 to 700,000 distinct CDR3 sequences, approximately 25% of them appearing once. The sequencing sample was made of blood. The receptors derive from a woman aged 65 to 85 in good health.

This chain links TRBV20-1 with TRBJ2-5; D is unresolved. The ends were cut back, 7 bases at V and 3 bases at J, with 15 bases in the middle. Germline CDR1 reads DFQATT; CDR2 reads SNEGSKA (reference sequence). The CDR3 runs 13 residues. The CDR3 sequence: CSGIDEIEETQYF. CDR3 nucleotides: TGCAGTGGGATTGACGAGATCGAAGAGACCCAGTACTTC.

The genes are TRBV4-2 and TRBJ1-2; 7 nucleotides agree with TRBD1. CDR3 length: 17 residues. Germline V gene lookup returns CDR1 LGHNA and CDR2 YNFKEQ. The J segment lost 11 bases and the V segment lost 1 base, leaving 19 bases of the junction unmatched. The CDR3 DNA reads TGTGCCAGCAGCCAAGGGAGAGAGATGACAGGGATAAGGGCTTACACCTTC. Translation: CASSQGREMTGIRAYTF.

This sequence joins TRBV5-1 and TRBJ1-1; D may be TRBD1 (6 bases). Germline lookup yields CDR1 SGHRS and CDR2 YFSETQ. Trimming pared 4 bases from V and 1 base from J, leaving 14 bases between. This CDR3 region has 15 residues. CDR3 in DNA: TGCGCCAGCAGCCTGGAGGGGGTCAGGAACACTGAAGCTTTCTTT. Residues: CASSLEGVRNTEAFF.

In its sample, this clonotype was seen a few times. The rearrangement links TRBV27 to TRBJ1-2; the match to TRBD1 covers 10 bases. CDR3 length: 13 residues. CDR1 and CDR2 from the germline V gene are MNHEY and SMNVEV (reference sequence). The V gene end was trimmed by 8 bases and the J gene end by 4 bases; junction bases not matched to a gene: 4. The CDR3 nucleotides are TGTGCCAGCGGGGACAGGGGACCCTATGGCTACACCTTC. Translating it yields CASGDRGPYGYTF.

This clonotype appeared a few times. The chain joins TRBV10-3 to TRBJ1-1, with unresolved D. The CDR3 spans 12 residues. Between the trimmed V and J ends, which lost 6 bases and 4 bases, there was a span of 9 bases. Germline V lookup: CDR1 ENHRY, CDR2 SYGVKD. The CDR3 here is CAIRGSSTEAFF. The DNA of the CDR3 is TGTGCCATCAGGGGGTCGTCCACTGAAGCTTTCTTT.

The chain links TRBV20-1 to TRBJ2-3, with a possible D match to TRBD2 (6 bases). CDR1 DFQATT and CDR2 SNEGSKA come from the germline V gene (reference sequence). The CDR3 runs 16 residues. V gave up 0 bases and J gave up 5 bases, with 18 bases separating them. The CDR3 DNA reads as TGCAGTGCTAGAGAGTGGAGACTAGACTCAATAGATACGCAGTATTTT. It is translated as CSAREWRLDSIDTQYF.

V usage is TRBV6-5 and J usage is TRBJ2-1; D tentatively reads TRBD1 or TRBD2 (5 bases each). CDR3 size: 16 residues. Trimming cost V 0 bases and J 3 bases, with 12 bases left between them. CDR1 MNHEY and CDR2 SVGAGI come from the germline V gene. CDR3 in amino acids: CASSYSPGRLYNEQFF. The CDR3 DNA reads TGTGCCAGCAGTTACTCTCCGGGACGGCTCTACAATGAGCAGTTCTTC.

The rearrangement links TRBV29-1 to TRBJ2-2, with 10 nucleotides matching TRBD1. The J segment lost 4 bases and the V segment lost 4 bases, leaving 0 bases of the junction unmatched. Germline-derived CDR1 and CDR2 are SQVTM and ANQGSEA. This CDR3 contains 13 residues. CDR3 in DNA: TGCAGCGTTGGGACAGGGGGCACCGGGGAGCTGTTTTTT. Translating gives CSVGTGGTGELFF.

The rearrangement links TRBV6-6 to TRBJ1-1; the D gene is possibly TRBD1 (5 bases). The ends were cut back, 0 bases at V and 5 bases at J, with 13 bases in the middle. CDR1 is MNHNY and CDR2 is SVGAGI in the germline V gene (reference sequence). The CDR3 is 15 amino acids. CDR3 protein: CASSYSSGGGTEAFF. CDR3 sequence (DNA): TGTGCCAGCAGTTACTCGTCGGGGGGTGGAACTGAAGCTTTCTTT.

The chain carries TRBV5-1 and TRBJ1-3, with D possibly being TRBD1 (6 bases). This CDR3 spans 16 amino acids. Per germline, CDR1 SGHRS and CDR2 YFSETQ. V was cut by 0 bases and J by 4 bases, with 14 bases left in between. The CDR3 nucleotides are TGCGCCAGCAGCTTGGGTCCCCAGGGGATCGGAAACACCATATATTTT. This translates into CASSLGPQGIGNTIYF.

This clonotype was counted between two and nine times. One end of the junction fails to match germline, which may point to a read error. V usage is TRBV6-2 or TRBV6-3 and J usage is TRBJ2-5; D possibly corresponds to TRBD1 (5 bases). This CDR3 spans 14 amino acids. Germline CDR1 MNHEY, CDR2 SVGEGT. In DNA, the CDR3 is TGTGCCAGCAGTTATTCGGACACCCAAGAGACCCGGTACTTC. Protein sequence: CASSYSDTQETRYF.

Only a few counts were recorded for this clonotype. V usage is TRBV5-5 and J usage is TRBJ2-7; D tentatively fits TRBD1 or TRBD2 (5 bases each). V lost 1 base and J 0 bases, leaving 11 bases between the germline ends. The CDR3 runs 15 residues. Germline V gene sequence: CDR1 SGHKS, CDR2 YYEKEE (reference sequence). CDR3 sequence reads: CASSLKGTISYEQYF. Written as DNA, the CDR3 is TGTGCCAGCAGCTTGAAGGGGACGATCTCCTACGAGCAGTACTTC.

The V and J genes are TRBV6-1 and TRBJ2-1, with D perhaps TRBD2 (6 bases). CDR1 is MNHNS, CDR2 SASEGT, per germline. The CDR3 runs 14 residues. The V end lost 2 bases, the J end lost 7 bases, and 12 bases lay between the germline ends. CDR3 loop: CASSEPSGENEQFF. CDR3 bases: TGTGCCAGCAGTGAACCTTCGGGGGAGAATGAGCAGTTCTTC.

V usage is TRBV5-1 and J usage is TRBJ2-5; D not certain. The CDR3 contains 13 residues. V lost 3 bases to trimming and J lost 3 bases, with 9 bases between them. Germline V CDR1 and CDR2: SGHRS, YFSETQ. In DNA form, the CDR3 reads TGCGCCAGCAGCTCCGCAGGAAAAGAGACCCAGTACTTC. It yields the protein CASSSAGKETQYF.

The V gene is TRBV13, the J gene TRBJ2-7; D is possibly TRBD1 or TRBD2 (5 bases each). This CDR3 is built from 16 residues. V was trimmed by 6 bases and J by 4 bases, leaving 22 bases between them. Germline loops: CDR1 PRHDT, CDR2 FYEKMQ (reference sequence). CDR3 sequence: CASSQRQSLGGYEQYF. Here the CDR3 DNA reads TGTGCCAGCAGTCAAAGACAGTCCCTCGGAGGTTACGAGCAGTACTTC.

This clonotype was recorded a few times. The genes are TRBV3-1 and TRBJ2-1; D possibly matches TRBD1 or TRBD2 (7 bases each). Trimming left V 4 bases short and J 7 bases short, with 20 bases between. This CDR3 is built from 16 residues. The germline CDR1 and CDR2 sequences are LGHDT and YNNKEL (reference sequence). The CDR3 nucleotides read TGTGCCAGCAGCCTTCAGGGAGGGGGCGGAGGAAATGAGCAGTTCTTC. It is translated as CASSLQGGGGGNEQFF.

The rearrangement joins TRBV19 to TRBJ2-1, with D maybe TRBD1 (7 bases). This CDR3 spans 17 amino acids. Germline-derived CDR1 and CDR2 are LNHDA and SQIVND (reference sequence). Trimming pared 4 bases from V and 3 bases from J, leaving 19 bases between. In nucleotides, the CDR3 is TGTGCCAGTAGTACCTTGACAGGGACTGGCAACTACAATGAGCAGTTCTTC. Protein sequence: CASSTLTGTGNYNEQFF. The whole variable domain, filled in from reference TRBV19 and TRBJ2-1, reads DGGITQSPKYLFRKEGQNVTLSCEQNLNHDAMYWYRQDPGQGLRLIYYSQIVNDFQKGDIAEGYSVSREKKESFPLTVTSAQKNPTAFYLCASSTLTGTGNYNEQFFGPGTRLTVL.

In this sample, this clonotype turned up a few times. The chain employs TRBV5-1 and TRBJ1-1; 8 bases are shared with TRBD1. V lost 5 bases to trimming and J lost 0 bases; unmatched junction nucleotides: 9. Germline V gene sequence: CDR1 SGHRS, CDR2 YFSETQ. The length of the CDR3 is 16 residues. In DNA, the CDR3 is TGCGCCAGCAGTTTGTCAGGGGGCCGCATGAACACTGAAGCTTTCTTT. It codes for CASSLSGGRMNTEAFF.

The chain uses TRBV7-2 and TRBJ1-2, with a weak D call TRBD1 (5 bases). V was shortened by 1 base and J by 8 bases, with 11 bases between the two germline ends. The CDR3 extends over 13 amino acids. In germline, CDR1 is SGHTA, CDR2 FQGNSA. CDR3 in DNA: TGTGCCAGCAGCTTAGGCAGGGTAGAAGGCTACACCTTC. The encoded protein is CASSLGRVEGYTF.

To note about this clonotype: One end of the junction does not line up with germline, which may come from a read error. V usage is TRBV20-1 and J usage is TRBJ2-5; 8 positions agree with TRBD1. This CDR3 is 15 amino acids long. The germline gives CDR1 DFQATT, CDR2 SNEGSKA (reference sequence). This CDR3 is CSARDMQGATAAQCF. The CDR3 DNA is TGCAGTGCTAGAGATATGCAGGGGGCCACCGCGGCCCAGTGCTTC.

This clonotype came up a few times. The rearrangement joins TRBV7-2 to TRBJ2-1; the D gene is possibly TRBD1 (6 bases). V was clipped by 1 base and J by 4 bases, with 11 bases between them. Germline CDR1 and CDR2: SGHTA and FQGNSA. This CDR3 spans 15 amino acids. This CDR3 is CASSLVGQTYNEQFF. In DNA form, the CDR3 reads TGTGCCAGCAGCTTAGTCGGACAGACATACAATGAGCAGTTCTTC.

This clonotype was detected a few times. The chain has TRBV27 and TRBJ2-5; D could derive from TRBD1 or TRBD2 (5 bases each). The DNA end is more similar to TRBJ2-7, so the J call may be wrong. CDR1 MNHEY and CDR2 SMNVEV come from the germline V gene (reference sequence). This CDR3 has 13 residues. The CDR3 DNA sequence: TGTGCCAGCAGTTCGGGACGGTACTACGAGCAGTACTTC. Protein product: CASSSGRYYEQYF.

This clonotype turned up a few times. The chain carries TRBV6-5 and TRBJ2-3; D gene unclear. The CDR3 runs 14 residues. CDR1 is MNHEY and CDR2 is SVGAGI in the germline V gene. Between the trimmed V and J ends, which lost 2 bases and 0 bases, there was a span of 6 bases. CDR3 DNA sequence: TGTGCCAGCAGTTACGTGGGGAGCACAGATACGCAGTATTTT. Protein product: CASSYVGSTDTQYF.

This clonotype was seen a few times. The V call is TRBV12-3 or TRBV12-4, the J call TRBJ1-3; D gene uncertain. V lost 8 bases and J 3 bases, leaving 8 bases between the germline ends. This CDR3 is 12 amino acids long. The CDR3 DNA reads as TGTGCCAGCGGGCACCTTGGAAACACCATATATTTT. It is translated as CASGHLGNTIYF.

This clonotype has more than one count but fewer than ten. The rearrangement joins TRBV27 to TRBJ2-5, with 7 bases that match TRBD1. The DNA matches TRBJ2-7 better at its end, which makes the J call doubtful. The CDR3 consists of 13 residues. Germline V gives CDR1 MNHEY, CDR2 SMNVEV (reference sequence). CDR3 region: CASRRGRSYEQYF. The CDR3 DNA follows: TGTGCCAGCAGAAGGGGGCGGTCCTACGAGCAGTACTTC.

This clonotype was seen a handful of times. The gene calls are TRBV18 and TRBJ1-1; a weak D match, TRBD1 (6 bases). V was cut by 3 bases and J by 3 bases, with 11 bases left in between. The CDR3 runs 14 residues. Germline V gives CDR1 KGHSH, CDR2 LQKENI. The CDR3 region is CASSPPGGYTEAFF. In nucleotides, the CDR3 is TGTGCCAGCTCACCTCCCGGGGGCTACACTGAAGCTTTCTTT.

The rearrangement links TRBV18 to TRBJ1-2; D is unresolved. The CDR3 is 14 residues long. V lost 3 bases, J lost 4 bases, and 12 bases lay in between. The V gene's germline CDR1 is KGHSH and CDR2 LQKENI. The CDR3 spells CASSPLNSPYGYTF. The CDR3 DNA reads TGTGCCAGCTCACCTCTCAACAGCCCCTATGGCTACACCTTC.

The chain has TRBV29-1 and TRBJ1-3, with TRBD1 matching over 8 bases. After removal of 7 bases from V and 0 bases from J, the junction contained 8 bases not matched to a gene. Germline lookup yields CDR1 SQVTM and CDR2 ANQGSEA. The CDR3 length is 15 residues. The CDR3 spells CSASKGQGSGNTIYF. CDR3 DNA sequence: TGCAGCGCCTCAAAAGGACAGGGCTCTGGAAACACCATATATTTT.